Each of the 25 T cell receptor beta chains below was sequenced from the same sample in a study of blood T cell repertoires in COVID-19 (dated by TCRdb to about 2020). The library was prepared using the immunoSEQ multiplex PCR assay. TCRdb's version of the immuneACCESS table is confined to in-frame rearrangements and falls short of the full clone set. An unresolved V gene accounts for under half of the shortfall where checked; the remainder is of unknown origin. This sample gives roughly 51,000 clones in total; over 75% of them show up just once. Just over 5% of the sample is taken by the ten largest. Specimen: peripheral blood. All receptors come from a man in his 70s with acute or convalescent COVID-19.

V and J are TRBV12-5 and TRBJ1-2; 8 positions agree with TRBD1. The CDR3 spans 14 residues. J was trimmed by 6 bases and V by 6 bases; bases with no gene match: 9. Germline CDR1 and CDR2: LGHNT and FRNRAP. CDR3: CASGSGQGYDGYTF. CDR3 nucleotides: TGTGCTAGTGGATCCGGACAGGGTTATGATGGCTACACCTTC.

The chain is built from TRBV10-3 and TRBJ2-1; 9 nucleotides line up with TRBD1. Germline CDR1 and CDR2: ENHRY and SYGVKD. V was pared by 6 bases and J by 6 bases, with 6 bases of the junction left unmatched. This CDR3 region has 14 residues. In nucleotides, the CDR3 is TGTGCCATCAGGGGGGGACAGGGCCTCAATGAGCAGTTCTTC. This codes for CAIRGGQGLNEQFF.

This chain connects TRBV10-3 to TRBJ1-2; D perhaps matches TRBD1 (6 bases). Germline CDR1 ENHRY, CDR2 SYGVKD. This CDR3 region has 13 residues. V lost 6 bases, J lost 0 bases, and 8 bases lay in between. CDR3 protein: CAIRGQTNYGYTF. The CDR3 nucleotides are TGTGCCATCAGAGGACAGACTAACTATGGCTACACCTTC.

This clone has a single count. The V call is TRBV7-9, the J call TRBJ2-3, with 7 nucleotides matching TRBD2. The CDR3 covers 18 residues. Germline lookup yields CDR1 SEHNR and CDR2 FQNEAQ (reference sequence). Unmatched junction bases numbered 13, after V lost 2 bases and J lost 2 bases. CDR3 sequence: CASSLFPRPAGYTDTQYF. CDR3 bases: TGTGCCAGCAGCTTATTCCCCCGTCCAGCGGGGTACACAGATACGCAGTATTTT.

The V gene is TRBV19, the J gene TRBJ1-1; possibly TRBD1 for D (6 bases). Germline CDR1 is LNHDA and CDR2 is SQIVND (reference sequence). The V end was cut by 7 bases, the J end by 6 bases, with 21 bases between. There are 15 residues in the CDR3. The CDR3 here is CASKERTAMVAEAFF. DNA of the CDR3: TGTGCCAGTAAGGAGCGGACAGCCATGGTGGCTGAAGCTTTCTTT.

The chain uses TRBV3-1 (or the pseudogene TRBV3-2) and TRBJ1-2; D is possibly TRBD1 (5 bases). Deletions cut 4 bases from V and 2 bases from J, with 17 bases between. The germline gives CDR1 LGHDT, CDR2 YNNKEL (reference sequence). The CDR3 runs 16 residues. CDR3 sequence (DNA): TGTGCCAGCAGCCCCAAATTCAGGGCCTCCAACTATGGCTACACCTTC. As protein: CASSPKFRASNYGYTF.

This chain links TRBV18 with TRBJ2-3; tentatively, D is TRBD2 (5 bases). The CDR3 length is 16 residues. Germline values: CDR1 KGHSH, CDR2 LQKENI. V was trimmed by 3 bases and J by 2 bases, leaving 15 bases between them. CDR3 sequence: CASSPEGRAYTDTQYF. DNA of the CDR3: TGTGCCAGCTCACCTGAGGGCCGGGCATACACAGATACGCAGTATTTT.

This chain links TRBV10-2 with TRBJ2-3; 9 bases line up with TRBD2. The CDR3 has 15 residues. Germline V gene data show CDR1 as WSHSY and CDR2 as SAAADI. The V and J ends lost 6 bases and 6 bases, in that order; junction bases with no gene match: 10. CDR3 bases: TGCGCCAGCAGCCATCTAGCGGGGTACTACGATACGCAGTATTTT. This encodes CASSHLAGYYDTQYF.

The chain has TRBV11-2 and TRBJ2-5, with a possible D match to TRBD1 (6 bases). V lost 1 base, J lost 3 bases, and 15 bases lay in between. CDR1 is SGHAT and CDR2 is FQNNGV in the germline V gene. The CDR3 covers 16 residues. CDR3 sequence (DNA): TGTGCCAGCAGCTTAGGTCCTCTGGGGGACAAAGAGACCCAGTACTTC. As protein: CASSLGPLGDKETQYF.

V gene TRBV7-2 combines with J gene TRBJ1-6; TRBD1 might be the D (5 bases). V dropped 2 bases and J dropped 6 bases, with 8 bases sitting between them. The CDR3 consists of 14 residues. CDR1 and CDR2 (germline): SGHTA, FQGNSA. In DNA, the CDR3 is TGTGCCAGCAGCTTACAGGGATCTAATTCACCCCTCCACTTT. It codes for CASSLQGSNSPLHF.

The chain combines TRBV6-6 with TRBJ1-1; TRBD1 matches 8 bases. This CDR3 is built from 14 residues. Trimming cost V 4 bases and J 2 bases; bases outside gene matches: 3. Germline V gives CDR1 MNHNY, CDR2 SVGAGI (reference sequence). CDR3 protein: CASSFGQGNTEAFF. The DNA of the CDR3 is TGTGCCAGCAGTTTCGGACAGGGAAACACTGAAGCTTTCTTT.

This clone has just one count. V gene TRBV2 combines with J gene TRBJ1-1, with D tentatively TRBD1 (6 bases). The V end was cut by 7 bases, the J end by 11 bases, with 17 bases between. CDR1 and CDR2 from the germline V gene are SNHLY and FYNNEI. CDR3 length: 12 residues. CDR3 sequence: CASKRDISEAFF. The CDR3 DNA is TGTGCCAGCAAAAGGGACATCTCGGAGGCTTTCTTT.

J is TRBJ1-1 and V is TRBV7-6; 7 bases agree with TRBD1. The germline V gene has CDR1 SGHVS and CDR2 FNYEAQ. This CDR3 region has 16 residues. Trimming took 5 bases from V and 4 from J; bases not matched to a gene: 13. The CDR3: CASSPGQPLLGTEAFF. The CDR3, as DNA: TGTGCCAGCAGCCCGGGACAGCCCCTCTTGGGCACTGAAGCTTTCTTT.

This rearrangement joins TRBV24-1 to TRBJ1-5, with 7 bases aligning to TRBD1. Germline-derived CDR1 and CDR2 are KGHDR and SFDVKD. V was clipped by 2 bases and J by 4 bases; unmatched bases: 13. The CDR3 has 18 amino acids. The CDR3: CATSDSRAAAGGNQPQHF. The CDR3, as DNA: TGTGCCACCAGTGATTCACGCGCGGCGGCAGGGGGGAATCAGCCCCAGCATTTT.

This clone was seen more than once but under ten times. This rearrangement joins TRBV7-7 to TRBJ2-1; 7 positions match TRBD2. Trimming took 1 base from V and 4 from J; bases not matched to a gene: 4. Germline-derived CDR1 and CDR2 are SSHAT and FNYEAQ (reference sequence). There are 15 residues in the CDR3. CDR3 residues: CASSLGLAEYNEQFF. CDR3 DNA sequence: TGTGCCAGCAGCTTAGGGCTAGCGGAATACAATGAGCAGTTCTTC.

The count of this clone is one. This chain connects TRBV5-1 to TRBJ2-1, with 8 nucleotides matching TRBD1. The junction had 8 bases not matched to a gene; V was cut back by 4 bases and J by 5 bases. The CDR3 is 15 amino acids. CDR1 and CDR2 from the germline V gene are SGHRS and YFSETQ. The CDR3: CASSPRTGTNNEQFF. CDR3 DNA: TGCGCCAGCAGCCCCCGGACAGGGACCAACAATGAGCAGTTCTTC.

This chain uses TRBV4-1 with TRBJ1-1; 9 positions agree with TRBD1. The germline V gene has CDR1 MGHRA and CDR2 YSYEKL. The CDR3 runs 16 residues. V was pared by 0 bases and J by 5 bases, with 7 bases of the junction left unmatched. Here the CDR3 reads CASSQERRQGETEAFF. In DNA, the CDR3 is TGCGCCAGCAGCCAAGAGAGGCGACAGGGGGAGACTGAAGCTTTCTTT.

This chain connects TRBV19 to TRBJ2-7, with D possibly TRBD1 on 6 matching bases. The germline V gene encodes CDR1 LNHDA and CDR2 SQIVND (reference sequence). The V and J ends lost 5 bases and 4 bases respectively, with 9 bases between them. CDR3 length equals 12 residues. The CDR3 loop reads CASSAQGYEQYF. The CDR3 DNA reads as TGTGCCAGTAGTGCACAGGGATACGAGCAGTACTTC.

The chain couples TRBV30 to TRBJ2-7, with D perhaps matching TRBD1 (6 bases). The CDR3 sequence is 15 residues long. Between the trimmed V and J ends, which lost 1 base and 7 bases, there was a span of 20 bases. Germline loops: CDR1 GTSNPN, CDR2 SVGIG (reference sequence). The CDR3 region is CAWSAWTVDLIEQYF. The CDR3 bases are TGTGCCTGGAGTGCCTGGACAGTAGATTTAATTGAGCAGTACTTC.

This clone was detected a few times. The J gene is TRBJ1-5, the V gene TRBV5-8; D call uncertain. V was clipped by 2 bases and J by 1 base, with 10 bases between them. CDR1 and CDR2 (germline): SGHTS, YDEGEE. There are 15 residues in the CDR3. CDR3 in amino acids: CASSFGRRSNQPQHF. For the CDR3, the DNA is TGTGCCAGCAGCTTCGGGAGGCGGAGCAATCAGCCCCAGCATTTT.

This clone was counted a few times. CDR3 DNA: TGTGCCAGTAGTAAACCTCAGGGAGGCTACTATGGCTACACCTTC. The encoded protein is CASSKPQGGYYGYTF. This chain uses TRBV19 with TRBJ1-2, with D possibly being TRBD1 (5 bases). Germline CDR1 LNHDA, CDR2 SQIVND (reference sequence). The CDR3 sequence is 15 residues long. V shed 4 bases and J shed 3 bases, with 15 bases lying between them.

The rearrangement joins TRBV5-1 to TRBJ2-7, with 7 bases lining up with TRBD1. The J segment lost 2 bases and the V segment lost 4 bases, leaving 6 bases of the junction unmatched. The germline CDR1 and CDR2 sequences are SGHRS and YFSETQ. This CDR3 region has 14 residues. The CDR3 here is CASSLTTGTYEQYF. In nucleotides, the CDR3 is TGCGCCAGCAGCCTAACGACAGGGACCTACGAGCAGTACTTC.

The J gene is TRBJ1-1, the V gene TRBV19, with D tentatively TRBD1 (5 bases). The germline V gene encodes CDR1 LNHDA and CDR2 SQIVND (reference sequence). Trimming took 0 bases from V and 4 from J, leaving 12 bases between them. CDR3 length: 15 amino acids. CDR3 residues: CASSIDRGGTTEAFF. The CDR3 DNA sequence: TGTGCCAGTAGTATAGATCGGGGGGGGACCACTGAAGCTTTCTTT.

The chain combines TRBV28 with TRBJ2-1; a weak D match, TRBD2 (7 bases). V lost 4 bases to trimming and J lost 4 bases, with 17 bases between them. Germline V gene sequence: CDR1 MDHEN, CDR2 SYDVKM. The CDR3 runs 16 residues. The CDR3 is CASSSPGAGAYNEQFF. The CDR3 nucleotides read TGTGCCAGCAGTTCACCGGGGGCGGGGGCATACAATGAGCAGTTCTTC.

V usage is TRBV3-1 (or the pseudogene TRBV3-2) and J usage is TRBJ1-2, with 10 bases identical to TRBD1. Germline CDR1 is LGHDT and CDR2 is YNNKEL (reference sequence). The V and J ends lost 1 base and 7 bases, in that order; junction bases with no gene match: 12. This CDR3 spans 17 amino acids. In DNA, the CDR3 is TGTGCCAGCAGCCAAGCTTCCCCCGACAGGGGGCTCGTTGGCTACACCTTC. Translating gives CASSQASPDRGLVGYTF.